Presented here are 9 T cell receptor beta chains from one specimen sequenced in a study of cytomegalovirus exposure and HLA in healthy donors. The study ran its PCR with 60 Vbeta and 13 Jbeta primers. Only in-frame clones appear in the TCRdb table, and some are missing; sequencing was by immunoSEQ multiplex PCR. The sample has roughly 120,000 clones; under 90% are singletons. Sequencing was done on a sample of PBMCs. The receptor set was obtained from a female donor in good health and CMV-seropositive.

This clone was counted a few times. The J gene is TRBJ2-5, the V gene TRBV19; TRBD2 might be the D (6 bases). This CDR3 contains 15 residues. Trimming removed 4 bases at V and 1 base at J, with 13 bases between. In germline, CDR1 is LNHDA, CDR2 SQIVND (reference sequence). CDR3 protein: CASSTSGLLQETQYF. The CDR3 DNA is TGTGCCAGTAGTACCAGCGGGCTCCTCCAAGAGACCCAGTACTTC.

The chain combines TRBV6-1 with TRBJ2-7; weak D call: TRBD1 (5 bases). With 2 bases removed from V and 2 bases from J, the gap between germline ends came to 16 bases. The CDR3 covers 16 residues. Germline CDR1 MNHNS, CDR2 SASEGT. The CDR3 loop is CASSETLTEIPYEQYF. CDR3 nucleotide sequence: TGTGCCAGCAGTGAAACGTTGACAGAGATACCCTACGAGCAGTACTTC.

The CDR3 loop reads CASSAHLTDSNQPQHF. CDR3 in DNA: TGTGCCAGCAGTGCCCACCTGACAGATAGCAATCAGCCCCAGCATTTT. The chain couples TRBV6-6 to TRBJ1-5; D possibly corresponds to TRBD1 (5 bases). The CDR3 is made up of 16 amino acids. Trimming removed 5 bases at V and 0 bases at J, with 14 bases between. Germline assignment: CDR1 MNHNY and CDR2 SVGAGI (reference sequence).

The chain has TRBV10-2 and TRBJ2-5; 8 nucleotides align to TRBD2. The CDR3 runs 15 residues. V dropped 4 bases and J dropped 4; count of bases not matched to a gene: 8. From germline, CDR1 is WSHSY and CDR2 SAAADI. The CDR3 DNA sequence: TGCGCCAGCAGTGTTGCGGGGGGCCGGGGAGAGACCCAGTACTTC. Amino acids: CASSVAGGRGETQYF.

The chain couples TRBV5-1 to TRBJ1-2, with D maybe TRBD1 (6 bases). The germline V gene encodes CDR1 SGHRS and CDR2 YFSETQ. V lost 0 bases to trimming and J lost 5 bases, with 14 bases between them. This CDR3 spans 15 amino acids. CDR3: CASSLGGQTLYGYTF. CDR3 bases: TGCGCCAGCAGCTTGGGAGGACAGACGCTTTATGGCTACACCTTC.

CDR3 nucleotides: TGTGCCAGCAGTGCGCGGGGGCTCCAAGAGACCCAGTACTTC. Translation gives CASSARGLQETQYF. The rearrangement uses TRBV28 and TRBJ2-5, with D possibly being TRBD2 (7 bases). Trimming removed 5 bases at V and 1 base at J, with 11 bases between. Germline assignment: CDR1 MDHEN and CDR2 SYDVKM. The CDR3 consists of 14 residues.

This chain links TRBV30 with TRBJ1-2; D unresolved. The length of the CDR3 is 16 residues. Germline CDR1 GTSNPN, CDR2 SVGIG (reference sequence). The V end was cut by 0 bases, the J end by 4 bases, with 18 bases between. Here the CDR3 DNA reads TGTGCCTGGAGTGTACTGATCCAGGCCCACCCCTATGGCTACACCTTC. It codes for CAWSVLIQAHPYGYTF.

This clone was picked up one time. The chain links TRBV25-1 to TRBJ2-2, with D perhaps matching TRBD1 (5 bases). CDR3 size: 14 residues. The V end was cut by 1 base, the J end by 8 bases, with 11 bases between. Germline CDR1 MGHDK, CDR2 SYGVNS. The CDR3 is CASSESRVVGELFF. CDR3 nucleotide sequence: TGTGCCAGCAGTGAATCCAGGGTGGTAGGGGAGCTGTTTTTT.

The chain is built from TRBV5-4 and TRBJ2-2; 7 nucleotides match TRBD2. CDR3 length: 14 residues. With 4 bases clipped from V and 4 bases from J, the junction kept 4 bases outside the gene matches. The germline gives CDR1 SGHNT, CDR2 YYREEE (reference sequence). CDR3 protein: CASSRGGGTGELFF. As DNA, the CDR3 is TGTGCCAGCAGCCGCGGGGGTGGCACCGGGGAGCTGTTTTTT.